This T cell receptor (beta chain) came from a study of identical twins. Germline V lookup: CDR1 SGHKS, CDR2 YYEKEE (reference sequence). The CDR3 loop spans 12 amino acids. As concerns this clonotype: Its antigen is still unknown. Mismatch with germline at one junction end may stem from a read error.

Study conclusions and caveats: Out-of-frame TCR alpha sharing in monozygotic twins exceeded recombination model predictions.

One entry per CDR3 protein, called by TCRdb with MiXCR from the 5' RACE reads. The sample yields 1.5 million to 2 million distinct CDR3 sequences, more than 30% seen once. The chain combines TRBV5-5 with TRBJ2-1; TRBD1 is a possible D gene (6 bases). The material sequenced was cord blood. The origin of this receptor is a newborn girl in good health. The DNA for the CDR3 is TGTGCCAGCAGCTTGCAGGGGCTACCATTGCTCTTC. Its translation is CASSLQGLPLLF.